The 26 T cell receptor beta chains below all came from one sample that was sequenced in a study of blood T cell repertoires in COVID-19. Clones were sequenced by immunoSEQ multiplex PCR, and TCRdb holds only the in-frame ones, with some missing. The table has around 200,000 clones, 80% to 90% seen once; the top ten hold roughly 4.5%. The sequenced sample consisted of peripheral blood. These receptors were taken from a man aged 45-60 years with acute or convalescent COVID-19.

V gene TRBV5-4 combines with J gene TRBJ2-7, with TRBD1 identical over 11 bases. V was clipped by 3 bases and J by 4 bases; unmatched bases: 12. The CDR3 extends over 17 amino acids. CDR1 and CDR2 (germline): SGHNT, YYREEE (reference sequence). The CDR3: CASSWGQGEVIVYEQYF. Here the CDR3 DNA reads TGTGCCAGCAGCTGGGGACAGGGGGAGGTGATCGTGTACGAGCAGTACTTC. The full variable domain, in which reference TRBV5-4 and TRBJ2-7 provide the parts outside the CDR3, is ETGVTQSPTHLIKTRGQQVTLRCSSQSGHNTVSWYQQALGQGPQFIFQYYREEENGRGNFPPRFSGLQFPNYSSELNVNALELDDSALYLCASSWGQGEVIVYEQYFGPGTRLTVT.

This clone was observed a single time. The chain employs TRBV19 and TRBJ2-2; 13 nucleotides agree with TRBD2. The V and J ends lost 9 bases and 6 bases, in that order; junction bases with no gene match: 7. The CDR3 loop spans 15 amino acids. Looked up from germline, CDR1 is LNHDA and CDR2 is SQIVND (reference sequence). The CDR3 nucleotides are TGTGCCAGCGTAACCACTAGCGGGGGGGCCGGGGAGCTGTTTTTT. Its translation is CASVTTSGGAGELFF.

The chain links TRBV18 to TRBJ1-2, with D possibly being TRBD1 (6 bases). The germline V gene encodes CDR1 KGHSH and CDR2 LQKENI. Trimming stripped 2 bases from V and 6 bases from J, with 10 bases between. The CDR3 consists of 13 residues. This CDR3 is CASSPIRTDGYTF. The CDR3 DNA reads TGTGCCAGCTCACCAATCAGGACAGATGGCTACACCTTC.

On this clone: The sample has other DNA sequences that encode this CDR3 too. The V and J genes are TRBV19 and TRBJ1-5, with 9 bases aligning to TRBD1. The germline CDR1 and CDR2 sequences are LNHDA and SQIVND (reference sequence). The CDR3 runs 16 residues. Trimming at V came to 5 bases and at J to 1 base, leaving 6 bases not matched to a gene. In DNA form, the CDR3 reads TGTGCCAGTAGTCGGGGACAGGGCGTCAGCAATCAGCCCCAGCATTTT. The encoded protein is CASSRGQGVSNQPQHF. Using reference TRBV19 and TRBJ1-5 for the parts outside the CDR3, the full variable domain is DGGITQSPKYLFRKEGQNVTLSCEQNLNHDAMYWYRQDPGQGLRLIYYSQIVNDFQKGDIAEGYSVSREKKESFPLTVTSAQKNPTAFYLCASSRGQGVSNQPQHFGDGTRLSIL.

This rearrangement joins TRBV27 to TRBJ2-7; 7 positions agree with TRBD1. The CDR3 loop spans 14 amino acids. J lost 4 bases, V lost 5 bases, and 8 bases had no gene match. Germline CDR1 reads MNHEY; CDR2 reads SMNVEV (reference sequence). CDR3 loop: CASSMTGWGYEQYF. In DNA, the CDR3 is TGTGCCAGCAGTATGACAGGGTGGGGGTACGAGCAGTACTTC.

The V and J genes are TRBV6-5 and TRBJ1-4; a weak D match, TRBD1 (6 bases). Trimming removed 0 bases from V and 8 bases from J, with 16 bases in between. The CDR3 totals 16 residues. Germline V lookup: CDR1 MNHEY, CDR2 SVGAGI. The CDR3 region is CASSYSGFGQGEKLFF. CDR3 sequence (DNA): TGTGCCAGCAGTTACTCGGGATTCGGCCAGGGGGAAAAACTGTTTTTT.

This sequence joins TRBV3-1 (or the pseudogene TRBV3-2) and TRBJ1-5; weak D call: TRBD1 (6 bases). The CDR3 runs 15 residues. Trimming took 3 bases from V and 4 from J, leaving 13 bases between them. CDR1 LGHDT and CDR2 YNNKEL come from the germline V gene (reference sequence). The CDR3 region is CASSQGGGANQPQHF. CDR3 sequence (DNA): TGTGCCAGCAGCCAGGGCGGGGGCGCAAATCAGCCCCAGCATTTT.

The V and J genes are TRBV5-1 and TRBJ2-1, with D tentatively TRBD2 (5 bases). V lost 0 bases and J lost 8, with 15 bases in between. Germline V gene sequence: CDR1 SGHRS, CDR2 YFSETQ. CDR3 size: 15 residues. CDR3 DNA: TGCGCCAGCAGCTTGGGAGGGATTGGCTTAGATGAGCAGTTCTTC. It translates to CASSLGGIGLDEQFF.

CDR3 region: CASRDRNNEQFF. The CDR3 coding sequence is TGTGCCAGCCGAGACAGGAACAATGAGCAGTTCTTC. The J gene is TRBJ2-1, the V gene TRBV6-5, with D perhaps matching TRBD1 (6 bases). The CDR3 is made up of 12 amino acids. V lost 8 bases, J lost 5 bases, and 10 bases lay in between. Germline V gene data show CDR1 as MNHEY and CDR2 as SVGAGI.

This chain links TRBV21-1 with TRBJ1-1; no check of the table's D call, TRBD1, against the DNA was made. TRBV21-1 is a documented pseudogene. The CDR3 consists of 17 residues. CDR3 sequence reads: CASGSDSSSEANTEAFF. CDR3 coding DNA: TGTGCCAGCGGTTCGGACAGTTCATCGGAGGCGAACACTGAAGCTTTCTTT.

The chain is built from TRBV14 and TRBJ1-4; 7 bases map to TRBD1. The junction had 16 bases not matched to a gene; V was cut back by 4 bases and J by 8 bases. The CDR3 is 17 residues long. Germline V gives CDR1 SGHDN, CDR2 FVKESK. DNA for the CDR3: TGTGCCAGCAGCCTCACGCGGGACAGCGCTCTAGGGGAAAAACTGTTTTTT. Protein: CASSLTRDSALGEKLFF.

In its sample, this clone was seen a few times. The V gene is TRBV5-1, the J gene TRBJ2-7; 11 bases map to TRBD2. Germline V gene data show CDR1 as SGHRS and CDR2 as YFSETQ. CDR3 length equals 14 residues. V was pared by 0 bases and J by 6 bases, with 2 bases of the junction left unmatched. The CDR3 bases are TGCGCCAGCAGCTTGGTTAGCGGGGGGGCCGAGCAGTACTTC. Translation gives CASSLVSGGAEQYF.

J is TRBJ1-6 and V is TRBV3-1 (or the pseudogene TRBV3-2); the D gene is possibly TRBD1 (6 bases). Germline CDR1 is LGHDT and CDR2 is YNNKEL (reference sequence). The CDR3 runs 15 residues. Trimming left V 0 bases short and J 9 bases short, with 12 bases between. CDR3 sequence (DNA): TGTGCCAGCAGCCAAGACCTCAGGGGAAGTTCACCCCTCCACTTT. As protein: CASSQDLRGSSPLHF.

The rearrangement links TRBV29-1 to TRBJ1-5; D perhaps matches TRBD1 (6 bases). CDR1 is SQVTM, CDR2 ANQGSEA, per germline. Trimming took off 5 bases at V and 2 bases at J, with 10 bases between the two ends. The CDR3 is 13 amino acids. The CDR3 sequence: CSVSPGGNQPQHF. CDR3 DNA sequence: TGCAGCGTTTCCCCAGGGGGCAATCAGCCCCAGCATTTT.

The rearrangement uses TRBV19 and TRBJ1-1; TRBD1 matches at 7 bases. The CDR3 has 15 residues. J lost 10 bases, V lost 6 bases, and 17 bases had no gene match. Germline CDR1 is LNHDA and CDR2 is SQIVND (reference sequence). CDR3 in DNA: TGTGCCAGTAGACCAATCGACAGGGATCTCCCCCGAGCTTTCTTT. Translating it yields CASRPIDRDLPRAFF.

V is TRBV27 and J is TRBJ1-2; no reliable D call. The germline CDR1 and CDR2 sequences are MNHEY and SMNVEV (reference sequence). The CDR3 contains 13 residues. Trimming pared 6 bases from V and 4 bases from J, leaving 12 bases between. The CDR3 protein is CASSPRGSYGYTF. The CDR3 DNA sequence: TGTGCCAGCAGCCCCCGGGGAAGCTATGGCTACACCTTC.

The chain has TRBV11-2 and TRBJ1-5; D uncertain. The V end was cut by 3 bases, the J end by 0 bases, with 3 bases between. CDR1 is SGHAT, CDR2 FQNNGV, per germline. This CDR3 is 13 amino acids long. Here the CDR3 DNA reads TGTGCCAGCAGCTTCAGTAGCAATCAGCCCCAGCATTTT. Its translation is CASSFSSNQPQHF.

On this clone itself: Other DNA sequences within the sample encode an identical CDR3. This chain joins TRBV20-1 and TRBJ2-3; D may be TRBD1 (5 bases). This CDR3 region has 11 residues. Between the trimmed V and J ends, which lost 6 bases and 3 bases, there was a span of 7 bases. In germline, CDR1 is DFQATT, CDR2 SNEGSKA (reference sequence). The CDR3: CSAPGTDTQYF. The CDR3 nucleotides are TGCAGTGCCCCAGGGACAGATACGCAGTATTTT.

The chain is built from TRBV7-9 and TRBJ2-5; D unresolved. The germline CDR1 and CDR2 sequences are SEHNR and FQNEAQ (reference sequence). The CDR3 is made up of 13 amino acids. Deletions cut 3 bases from V and 4 bases from J, with 9 bases between. The CDR3 reads CASSFSRVETQYF. Here the CDR3 DNA reads TGTGCCAGCAGCTTCTCACGGGTAGAGACCCAGTACTTC.

This chain connects TRBV15 to TRBJ1-5; D unresolved. CDR3 length: 14 amino acids. V was clipped by 0 bases and J by 6 bases, with 9 bases between them. Germline lookup yields CDR1 LNHNV and CDR2 YYDKDF (reference sequence). The chain's CDR3 is CATSRDLGSQPQHF. The CDR3 nucleotides are TGTGCCACCAGCAGAGATCTCGGTAGTCAGCCCCAGCATTTT.

The chain couples TRBV14 to TRBJ2-3; TRBD1 aligns across 7 bases. J gave up 2 bases and V 1 base, and 6 bases lay outside the gene matches. The CDR3 has 16 residues. Germline CDR1 SGHDN, CDR2 FVKESK. CDR3 DNA: TGTGCCAGCAGCCAAGGGACAGGTCCTTACACAGATACGCAGTATTTT. This translates into CASSQGTGPYTDTQYF.

In nucleotides, the CDR3 is TGTGCCAGCAGACTCGGGACTAGCTACGAGCAGTACTTC. This translates into CASRLGTSYEQYF. This chain uses TRBV12-3 or TRBV12-4 with TRBJ2-7; 8 nucleotides match TRBD2. J lost 3 bases, V lost 6 bases, and 4 bases had no gene match. CDR3 length: 13 amino acids.

This chain uses TRBV14 with TRBJ1-1; TRBD1 matches at 9 bases. The CDR3 is 14 amino acids. The trim removed 3 bases at V and 5 bases at J, leaving 4 bases unmatched. The germline CDR1 and CDR2 sequences are SGHDN and FVKESK. CDR3 sequence: CASSQPTGGTEAFF. The CDR3 DNA is TGTGCCAGCAGCCAGCCGACAGGGGGGACTGAAGCTTTCTTT.

The genes are TRBV12-3 or TRBV12-4 and TRBJ1-1; possibly TRBD1 for D (6 bases). This CDR3 has 11 residues. V dropped 6 bases and J dropped 8 bases, with 10 bases sitting between them. This chain's CDR3 is CASRGGQEAFF. Here the CDR3 DNA reads TGTGCCAGCAGAGGCGGACAGGAAGCTTTCTTT.

The chain employs TRBV7-8 and TRBJ1-1, with D possibly TRBD1 on 5 matching bases. The CDR3 extends over 15 amino acids. V dropped 1 base and J dropped 4 bases, with 13 bases sitting between them. Germline V gene lookup returns CDR1 SGHVS and CDR2 FQNEAQ. CDR3 nucleotide sequence: TGTGCCAGCAGCTTAGTGGGACTCCTGGTCACTGAAGCTTTCTTT. As protein: CASSLVGLLVTEAFF.

This rearrangement joins TRBV6-2 or TRBV6-3 to TRBJ2-3; 8 positions agree with TRBD2. The germline CDR1 and CDR2 sequences are MNHEY and SVGEGT. The length of the CDR3 is 15 residues. V lost 5 bases, J lost 0 bases, and 4 bases stayed unmatched. The CDR3 DNA follows: TGTGCCAGCAGTCCGACTAGCGCTAGCACAGATACGCAGTATTTT. Translated: CASSPTSASTDTQYF.